This T cell receptor (beta chain) was profiled in a study of shared clonotypes between healthy human individuals. Overall study findings and caveats: It was observed that about 5% of naive CD4 clonotypes were shared across several donors. A limitation of the genetic and exposure-history diversity represented arose from few donors.

Between the trimmed V and J ends, which lost 1 base and 4 bases, there was a span of 8 bases. The CDR3 sequence is 13 residues long. CDR1 is SGHTA and CDR2 is FQGNSA in the germline V gene. Donors were healthy HIV-negative adults without recently reported acute infections or vaccinations. Every donor was a Caucasian adult from Nashville, Tennessee. A word on this clone: Its target is unknown.

TCRdb keeps only in-frame clones here, not all; method: immunoSEQ multiplex PCR. The profile shows a few hundred thousand clones, roughly 87% of them singletons. The rearrangement joins TRBV7-2 to TRBJ2-7, with unresolved D. Sequenced sample: memory CD8+ T cells sorted from blood. Subset meaning: CD45RO+ cells pooled with CCR7-negative TemRA cells. This TCR derives from a man aged 18 to 29 in good health. DNA of the CDR3: TGTGCCAGCAGCTTAGTCCCCGGGTACGAGCAGTACTTC. Translated: CASSLVPGYEQYF.